This T cell receptor (beta chain) came from a study of cytomegalovirus exposure and HLA in healthy donors. Overall study results and limits: It was reportedly the case that the classifier diagnosed cytomegalovirus status with high specificity and sensitivity. Most TCR beta V segments were productive about 90% or about 30% of the time in an earlier analysis.

This clone was detected once. Its antigen is as yet unknown. The donors gave bone marrow, and they were healthy. The PCR used 60 Vbeta and 13 Jbeta primers. Sequenced by immunoSEQ multiplex PCR; TCRdb stores in-frame clones only, minus some. The sample has about 140,000 clones, approximately 70% seen once. From germline, CDR1 is SNHLY and CDR2 FYNNEI. The trim removed 5 bases at V and 2 bases at J, leaving 6 bases unmatched. This CDR3 has 14 residues. This sequence originates from a woman aged 40 to 50 in good health and CMV-seronegative. V and J are TRBV2 and TRBJ2-7, with 7 bases fitting TRBD1. The specimen was PBMCs. The CDR3 loop is CASSHGDSTYEQYF. The CDR3 DNA reads TGTGCCAGCAGTCACGGGGACAGTACCTACGAGCAGTACTTC.